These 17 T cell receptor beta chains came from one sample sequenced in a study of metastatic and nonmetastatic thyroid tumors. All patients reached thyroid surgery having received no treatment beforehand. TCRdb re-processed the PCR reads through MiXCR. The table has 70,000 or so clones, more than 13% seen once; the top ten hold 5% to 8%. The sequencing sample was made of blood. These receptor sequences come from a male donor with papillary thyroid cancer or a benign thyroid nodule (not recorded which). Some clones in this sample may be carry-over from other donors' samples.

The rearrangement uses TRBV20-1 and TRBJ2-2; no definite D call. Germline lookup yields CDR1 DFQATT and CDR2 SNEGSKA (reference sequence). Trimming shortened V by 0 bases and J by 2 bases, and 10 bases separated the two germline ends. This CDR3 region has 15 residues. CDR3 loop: CSARESRCNTGELFF. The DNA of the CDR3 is TGCAGTGCTAGAGAATCTAGGTGTAACACCGGGGAGCTGTTTTTT.

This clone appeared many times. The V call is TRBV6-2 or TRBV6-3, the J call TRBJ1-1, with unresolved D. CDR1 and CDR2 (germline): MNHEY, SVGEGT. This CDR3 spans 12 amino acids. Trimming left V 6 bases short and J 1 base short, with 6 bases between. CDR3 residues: CASSRQNTEAFF. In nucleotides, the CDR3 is TGTGCCAGCAGCCGACAGAACACTGAAGCTTTCTTT.

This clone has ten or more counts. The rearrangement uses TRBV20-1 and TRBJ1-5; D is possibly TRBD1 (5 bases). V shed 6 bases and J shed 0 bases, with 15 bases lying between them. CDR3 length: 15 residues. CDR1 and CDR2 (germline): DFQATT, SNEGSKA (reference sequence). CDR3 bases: TGCAGTGCCAACCGGGACGGTCATAGCAATCAGCCCCAGCATTTT. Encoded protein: CSANRDGHSNQPQHF.

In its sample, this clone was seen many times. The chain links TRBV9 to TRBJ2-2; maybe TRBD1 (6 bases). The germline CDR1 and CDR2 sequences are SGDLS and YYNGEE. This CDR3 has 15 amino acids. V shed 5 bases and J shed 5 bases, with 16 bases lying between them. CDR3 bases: TGTGCCAGCAGACTGGGGGCCCAGGGGACCGGGGAGCTGTTTTTT. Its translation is CASRLGAQGTGELFF.

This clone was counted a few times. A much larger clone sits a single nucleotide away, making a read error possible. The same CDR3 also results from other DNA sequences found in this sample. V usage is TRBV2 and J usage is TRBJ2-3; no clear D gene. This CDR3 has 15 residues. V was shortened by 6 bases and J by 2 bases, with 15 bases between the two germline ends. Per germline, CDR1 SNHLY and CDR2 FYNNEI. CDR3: CASSIGQAHTDTQYF. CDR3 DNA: TGTGCCAGCAGCATAGGTCAAGCGCACACAGATACGCAGTATTTT.

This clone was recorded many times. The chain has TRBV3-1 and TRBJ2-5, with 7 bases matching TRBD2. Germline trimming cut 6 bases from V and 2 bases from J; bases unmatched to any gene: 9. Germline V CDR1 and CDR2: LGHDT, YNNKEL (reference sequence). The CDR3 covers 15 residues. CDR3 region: CASRRTLGGQETQYF. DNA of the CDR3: TGTGCCAGCAGGCGGACTCTGGGAGGGCAAGAGACCCAGTACTTC.

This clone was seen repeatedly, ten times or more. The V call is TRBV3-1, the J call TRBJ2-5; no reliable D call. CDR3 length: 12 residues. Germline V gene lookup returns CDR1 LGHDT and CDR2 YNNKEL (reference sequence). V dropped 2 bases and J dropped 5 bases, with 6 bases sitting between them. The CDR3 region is CASSQWMETQYF. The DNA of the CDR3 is TGTGCCAGCAGCCAATGGATGGAGACCCAGTACTTC.

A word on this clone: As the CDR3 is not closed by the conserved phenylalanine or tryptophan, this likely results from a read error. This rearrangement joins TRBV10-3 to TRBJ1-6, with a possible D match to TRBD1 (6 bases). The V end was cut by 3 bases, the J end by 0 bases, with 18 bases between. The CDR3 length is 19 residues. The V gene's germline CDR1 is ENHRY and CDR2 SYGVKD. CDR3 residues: CAISDDSREGDSYNSPLHL. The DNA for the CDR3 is TGTGCCATCAGTGACGACTCCAGGGAGGGGGACTCCTATAATTCACCCCTCCACCTT.

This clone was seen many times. CDR3 protein: CASTRGGGLYNEQFF. The CDR3 DNA follows: TGTGCCAGCACCCGTGGAGGGGGCCTTTACAATGAGCAGTTCTTC. The chain carries TRBV5-6 and TRBJ2-1; D may be TRBD1 (7 bases). The CDR3 consists of 15 residues. With 6 bases removed from V and 4 bases from J, the gap between germline ends came to 17 bases. Germline CDR1 reads SGHDT; CDR2 reads YYEEEE.

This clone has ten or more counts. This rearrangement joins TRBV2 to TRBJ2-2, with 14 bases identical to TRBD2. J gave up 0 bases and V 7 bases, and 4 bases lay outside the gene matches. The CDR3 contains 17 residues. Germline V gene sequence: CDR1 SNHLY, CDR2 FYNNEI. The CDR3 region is CASTRTSGRTNTGELFF. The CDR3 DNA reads TGTGCCAGCACTCGGACTAGCGGGAGGACGAACACCGGGGAGCTGTTTTTT.

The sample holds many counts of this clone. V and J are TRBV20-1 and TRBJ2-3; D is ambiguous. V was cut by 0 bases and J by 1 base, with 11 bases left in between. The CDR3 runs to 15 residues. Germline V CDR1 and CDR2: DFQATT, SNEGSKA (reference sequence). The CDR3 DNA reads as TGCAGTGCTAGAGATGGCAAGCGCCGCACAGATACGCAGTATTTT. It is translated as CSARDGKRRTDTQYF.

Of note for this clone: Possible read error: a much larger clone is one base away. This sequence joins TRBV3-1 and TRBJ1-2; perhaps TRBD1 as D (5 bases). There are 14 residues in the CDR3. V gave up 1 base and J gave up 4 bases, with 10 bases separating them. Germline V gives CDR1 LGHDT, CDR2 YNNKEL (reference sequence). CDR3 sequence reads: CASSQGGSGYGYTF. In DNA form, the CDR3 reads TGTGCCAGCAGCCAAGGGGGCTCGGGCTATGGCTACACCTTC.

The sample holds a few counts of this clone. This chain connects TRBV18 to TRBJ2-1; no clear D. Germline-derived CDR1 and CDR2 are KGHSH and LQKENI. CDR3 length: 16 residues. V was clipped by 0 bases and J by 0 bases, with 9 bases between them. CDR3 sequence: CASSPPGRSSYNEQFF. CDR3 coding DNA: TGTGCCAGCTCACCACCTGGTCGGAGCTCCTACAATGAGCAGTTCTTC.

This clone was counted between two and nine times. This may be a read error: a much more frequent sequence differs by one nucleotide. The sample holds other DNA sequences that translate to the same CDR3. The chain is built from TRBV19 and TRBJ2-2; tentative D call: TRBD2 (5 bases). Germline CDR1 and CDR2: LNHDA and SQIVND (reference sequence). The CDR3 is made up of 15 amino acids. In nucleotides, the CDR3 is TGTGCCAGTAGTATCGTAAACGCGAACACCGGGGAGCTTTTTTTT. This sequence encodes CASSIVNANTGELFF. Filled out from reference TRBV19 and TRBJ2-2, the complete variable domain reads DGGITQSPKYLFRKEGQNVTLSCEQNLNHDAMYWYRQDPGQGLRLIYYSQIVNDFQKGDIAEGYSVSREKKESFPLTVTSAQKNPTAFYLCASSIVNANTGELFFGEGSRLTVL.

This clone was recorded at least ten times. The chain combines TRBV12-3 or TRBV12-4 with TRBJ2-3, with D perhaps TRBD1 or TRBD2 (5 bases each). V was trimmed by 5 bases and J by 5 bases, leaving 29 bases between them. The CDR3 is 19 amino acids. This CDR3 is CASSLNPGDPSEFVDTQYF. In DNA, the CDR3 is TGTGCCAGCAGTCTAAACCCCGGGGACCCCTCTGAGTTTGTAGATACGCAGTATTTT.

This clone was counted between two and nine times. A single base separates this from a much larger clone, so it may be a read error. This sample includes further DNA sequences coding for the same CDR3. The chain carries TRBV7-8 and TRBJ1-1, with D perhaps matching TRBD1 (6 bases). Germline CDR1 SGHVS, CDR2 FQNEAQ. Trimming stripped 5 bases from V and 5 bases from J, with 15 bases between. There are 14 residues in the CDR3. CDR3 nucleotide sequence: TGTGCCAGCAGCCTACAGGGAGATCGTACTGAAGCTTTCTTT. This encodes CASSLQGDRTEAFF.

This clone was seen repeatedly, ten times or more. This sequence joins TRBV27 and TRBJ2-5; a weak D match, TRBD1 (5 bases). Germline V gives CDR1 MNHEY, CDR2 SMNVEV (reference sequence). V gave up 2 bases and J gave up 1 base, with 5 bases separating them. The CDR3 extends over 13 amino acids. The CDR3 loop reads CASSLRGQETQYF. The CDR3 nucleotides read TGTGCCAGCAGTTTAAGGGGCCAAGAGACCCAGTACTTC.